This is a list of T cell receptor beta chains from one sample in a study of tumor-infiltrating lymphocytes in primary liver carcinoma. TCRdb called the multiplex PCR reads again in MiXCR, with one record for every CDR3 protein. Among fewer than 350,000 distinct CDR3 sequences listed, around three fifths were seen once. Sequencing used peripheral blood. The receptors shown here come from a man in his forties or fifties with primary liver carcinoma and hepatitis B virus infection. CDR3s include the opening cysteine and the closing phenylalanine or tryptophan. A D gene is named only where the DNA matches it firmly. Expanded clones are given a class, and other clones once, few, many or no size at all.

many,.,TRBV5-4,TRBJ1-1,TGTGCCAGCAGCTGGAGGGGCCCGAAGACTGAAGCTTTCTTT,CASSWRGPKTEAFF
.,TRBD2,TRBV2,TRBJ2-7,TGTGCCAGCAGCGCTATAACTAGCGGGAGCGAGCAGTACTTC,CASSAITSGSEQYF
few,.,TRBV5-5,TRBJ1-4,TGTGCCAGCAGCCCCGGGACCCTGGAGGAAAAACTGTTTTTT,CASSPGTLEEKLFF
once,.,TRBV12-3/TRBV12-4,TRBJ2-7,TGTGCCAGCAGCCGGTACTACGGGCAGTACTTC,CASSRYYGQYF
few,.,TRBV28,TRBJ1-5,TGTGCCAGCAGTTCTGGGGGGGGAGCTCAGCCCCAGCATTTT,CASSSGGGAQPQHF
many,.,TRBV4-1,TRBJ2-1,TGCGCCAGCAGCCAAGAGTCACTCCCTAGGGATGAGCAGTTCTTC,CASSQESLPRDEQFF
.,.,TRBV28,TRBJ2-7,TGTGCCAGCAGTTTACCCGGGACTGTCAAGGGGTACGAGCAGTACTTC,CASSLPGTVKGYEQYF
many,.,TRBV12-3/TRBV12-4,TRBJ2-1,TGTGCCAGCGTAATGGACCAGAGCTCCTACAATGAGCAGTTCTTC,CASVMDQSSYNEQFF
many,.,TRBV6-5,TRBJ2-3,TGTGCCAGCAGTCCCGGGCTGCGGGAATCCATCAATCGAGATACGCAGTATTTT,CASSPGLRESINRDTQYF
many,.,TRBV28,TRBJ2-7,TGTGCCAGCAGTTCACCCTCCCGGACTAATTCCTACGAGCAGTACTTC,CASSSPSRTNSYEQYF
.,TRBD2,TRBV14,TRBJ2-2,TGTGCCAGCAGTTGGACTAGCGGGAGGACCGGGGAGCTGTCTTTT,CASSWTSGRTGELSF
.,TRBD1,TRBV11-2,TRBJ1-2,TGTGCCAGCAGGTCGGACAGGGGCCGAGCTAACTATGGCTACACCTTC,CASRSDRGRANYGYTF
many,TRBD1,TRBV29-1,TRBJ2-1,TGCAGCGCCCGGGACAGGGGGGAAGAGTTCTTC,CSARDRGEEFF
.,.,TRBV12-3/TRBV12-4,TRBJ2-5,TGTGCCAGCAGTTTCGGACAGATGTACCAAGAGACCCAGTACTTC,CASSFGQMYQETQYF
many,TRBD2,TRBV12-5,TRBJ2-3,TGTGCTAGTGGTTCTGGACTAGCGGGAGGGCCTGTGGATACGCAGTATTTT,CASGSGLAGGPVDTQYF
many,.,TRBV7-8,TRBJ2-7,TGTGCCAGCAGCTTAGGACGGATTCCCTACGAGCAGTACTTC,CASSLGRIPYEQYF
few,.,TRBV9,TRBJ2-7,TGTGCCAGCAGCGTAGCCCCGGCCTACGAGCAGTACTTC,CASSVAPAYEQYF
many,.,TRBV4-1,TRBJ1-5,TGCGCCAGCAGCCCCCAGGGGAATAACAATCAGCCCCAGCATTTT,CASSPQGNNNQPQHF
many,.,TRBV6-5,TRBJ2-3,TGTGCCAGCAGTTCAGGGGATACGCAGTATTTT,CASSSGDTQYF
few,.,TRBV14,TRBJ1-5,TGTGCCAGCAGCCAAGCGGGCGGTCAGCCCCAGCATTTT,CASSQAGGQPQHF
.,.,TRBV5-5,TRBJ1-4,TGTGCCAGCAACCCCGGGACCCTGGAGGAAAAACTGTTTTTT,CASNPGTLEEKLFF
.,TRBD1,TRBV28,TRBJ2-7,TGTGCCAGCACTCCGATGGACAGGTTTTACGAGCAGTACTTC,CASTPMDRFYEQYF
.,.,TRBV29-1,TRBJ2-7,TGCAGCGTGAAGGGAGGTCTGGACAGGTACGAGCAGTACTTC,CSVKGGLDRYEQYF
few,.,TRBV30,TRBJ1-1,TGTGCCTGGAGCACCGGGGCGAAGGTTACTGAAGCTTTCTTT,CAWSTGAKVTEAFF
.,.,TRBV6-2/TRBV6-3,TRBJ1-3,TGTGCCAGCAGTTGGTGGGACCTGTGGAGAGACACCATATATTTT,CASSWWDLWRDTIYF
.,TRBD2,TRBV18,TRBJ2-1,TGTGCCAGCTCACCAAGCGGGAGGTGGAATGAGCAGTTCTTC,CASSPSGRWNEQFF
few,.,TRBV6-6,TRBJ2-5,TGTGCCAGCAAAAAGGGGGGGCTGGAGGAGACCCAGTACTTC,CASKKGGLEETQYF
.,.,TRBV11-3,TRBJ2-1,TGTGCCAGCAGCTTAGATCCCCCAGGACCAAAATACTACAAAGAGCAGTTCTTC,CASSLDPPGPKYYKEQFF
.,.,TRBV18,TRBJ1-4,TGTGCCAGCTCGCCTCCAGGGTCCCTTAATGAAAAACTGTTTTTT,CASSPPGSLNEKLFF
few,.,TRBV5-1,TRBJ1-4,TGCGCCAGCAGCACTGGGGATGTCGGTGAAAAACTGTTTTTT,CASSTGDVGEKLFF
many,.,TRBV10-3,TRBJ2-7,TGTGCCATCAGTGAGTCGGCTGGGGGGCCCGAGCAGTACTTC,CAISESAGGPEQYF
.,.,TRBV5-4,TRBJ1-4,TGTGCCAGTAACCCGAGGGGGGAAAAACTGTTTTTT,CASNPRGEKLFF
.,.,TRBV7-9,TRBJ2-7,TGTGCCAGCAGCCCACAAGATAACCCCTATGAGCAGTACTTC,CASSPQDNPYEQYF
.,TRBD1,TRBV28,TRBJ2-5,TGTGCCAGCAGTGACGGGACAGTCCGACAAGAGACCCAGTACTTC,CASSDGTVRQETQYF
.,TRBD1,TRBV29-1,TRBJ1-6,TGCAGCGTGCGACAGGGAGAAAGTTCACCCCCCCACTTT,CSVRQGESSPPHF
many,.,TRBV11-2,TRBJ2-5,TGTGCCAGCAGCTTAGGGACAGAAGAGACCCAGTACTTC,CASSLGTEETQYF
.,TRBD1,TRBV29-1,TRBJ2-6,TGCGGTGTCGTCACAGGGGCTAGGGCCAACGTCCTGACTTTC,CGVVTGARANVLTF
.,.,TRBV10-3,TRBJ2-7,TGCGCCATCAGAACCGGTCAGTATGGCTCCTACGAGCAGTACTTC,CAIRTGQYGSYEQYF
.,.,TRBV6-2/TRBV6-3,TRBJ2-5,TGTGCCAGCGGTCCCCGGGCCGCTGGAGAGACCCAGTACTTC,CASGPRAAGETQYF
.,.,TRBV28,TRBJ1-2,TGTGCCAGCGCCTCTAACTATGGCTACACCTTC,CASASNYGYTF
.,.,TRBV14,TRBJ1-2,TGTGCTAGCAGCCTGGGTGGGGAGCAGAATGCTGCCATTGGCTACACCTTC,CASSLGGEQNAAIGYTF
.,.,TRBV2,TRBJ2-4,TGTGCCAGCAGCGGACAGGGAGGGAACATTCAGTACTTC,CASSGQGGNIQYF
few,TRBD1,TRBV5-1,TRBJ2-3,TGCGCCAGCAGCGCGGGGACAGGGGGCGGAGTGGCCACAGATACGCAGTATTTT,CASSAGTGGGVATDTQYF
many,TRBD1,TRBV10-3,TRBJ1-5,TGTGCCACCAAGTTGACAGGGGATCAGCCCCAGCATTTT,CATKLTGDQPQHF
many,.,TRBV6-2/TRBV6-3,TRBJ2-3,TGTGCCAGCAATCACAGAACTAGCACAGATACGCAGTATTTT,CASNHRTSTDTQYF
.,.,TRBV5-6,TRBJ2-7,TGTGTCAGCAGCTTGAGCGGGTCCTACGAGCAGTACTTC,CVSSLSGSYEQYF
.,.,TRBV5-4,TRBJ2-1,TGTGCCAGCAGCCCGGGACGAGGATACAATGAGCAGTTCTTC,CASSPGRGYNEQFF
once,.,TRBV12-3/TRBV12-4,TRBJ1-5,TGTGCCAGCAGTTTAGCGCGGAATCGGCCCCAGCATTTT,CASSLARNRPQHF